What follows is one T cell receptor beta chain and its context. This clonotype was seen repeatedly, ten times or more. The specificity of this receptor is unknown. The sample holds no much larger clone one base away, and base qualities are not on file. These data come from a study of blood T cells in healthy people across ages (dated by TCRdb to the mid-2010s). In terms of the full investigation: In model experiments, template switching captured about one uniquely barcoded TCR beta cDNA molecule for every two T cells. The study measured age-related changes in TCR beta repertoire diversity using deep sequencing normalized with unique cDNA molecular identifiers. The donors were divided into four age groups: young (average approximately 15 years), middle-aged (roughly 40), aged (approximately 59) and long-lived (82). Donors of different ages were randomly distributed across sequencing lanes to avoid experimental bias. For two donors (one aged 18 to 30 and one aged 80 or older), the study analyzed two additional independent replicas of 1 million unique cDNA reads from the same blood draw. Study-level results and caveats: Compared with the aged group, the long-lived group had more naive CD4+ T cells, fewer expanded clones and increased TCR diversity, suggesting age selection. The percentage of naive T cells measured by flow cytometry correlated strongly with observed TCR beta diversity. Because donor CMV infection status was unknown, age-related changes in expanded clonotypes were potentially confounded. Total diversity estimates from one million sequenced T cells were considered lower bounds and underestimates. As age increased, observed TCR beta diversity per million T cells dropped in a roughly linear way, and a significant reduction was already evident by age about 40. Because profiling used bulk unsorted PBMCs, naive and antigen-experienced compartments could not be compared conclusively.

Library construction relied on 5' RACE. A second about 6 to 11 cycle PCR used a sample-barcoded 5' primer and a J-beta primer mix. Each TCR beta cDNA molecule received a unique molecular identifier from a template-switch 5' adaptor carrying 12 random nucleotides. Each sample yielded at least 3 million CDR3-containing paired-end reads. All of the RNA was converted into first-strand cDNA using the Mint cDNA synthesis kit, with a TRBC-specific oligonucleotide serving as the primer. Following uracil-DNA glycosylase treatment, a first 18-cycle PCR with universal primers M1SS and BC2_uni_R was performed on all cDNA. Per the authors' processing: For normalization, 1 million high-quality reads, each with a distinct molecular identifier, were randomly selected from each sample. Reads sharing molecular identifiers were discarded rather than binned into consensus sequences. MiTCR, set to a Q25 quality threshold and the strictest error-elimination algorithm, was used for CDR3 identification, clonotype clustering and error correction. A nonparametric unseen species model with Euler transformation was used to estimate lower-bound total TCR beta diversity. TCRdb reran the public reads through fastp at Q25 and MiXCR, keeping productive beta chains. Here each entry gathers all rows of one CDR3 protein and keeps the most common genes and DNA. What appears here as the V and J calls and clone size reflects TCRdb's work, not the paper's. A total of 1.5 million to 2 million distinct CDR3 sequences appear in this sample, about two fifths of them only once. The biggest ten clones account for roughly 24% of the sample.

V lost 5 bases and J lost 2 bases, and the count of bases not matched to a germline gene is 3. In the germline V gene (reference sequence), CDR1 corresponds to SEHNR and CDR2 to FQNEAQ. Counted from cysteine to phenylalanine, this CDR3 has 13 amino acids. The only DNA kept is the CDR3, 39 bases in frame from the first base. The donors were around 39 Caucasian individuals from Russia, aged roughly 6 to 90 years, who were systemically healthy. Roughly 10 milliliters of peripheral blood were collected from each donor into EDTA-treated Vacutainer tubes. Ficoll-Paque density-gradient centrifugation was used to isolate PBMCs, with at least 6.5 million per sample. Trizol reagent was used to extract total RNA from PBMCs, with at least 5.5 micrograms per sample. For every donor, flow cytometry on a PBMC aliquot measured the percentage of naive CD45RAhigh/CD27high T cells.

The chain joins TRBV7-9 to TRBJ2-7, and 7 junction bases match TRBD1. The sequenced sample consisted of blood. The source is a human donor in good health. CDR3 sequence: CASSHGTAYEQYF. DNA sequence: TGTGCCAGCAGCCACGGGACAGCCTACGAGCAGTACTTC.